This T cell receptor (beta chain) was sequenced for a study of CD8 T cells in ankylosing spondylitis (dated by TCRdb to 2015 to 2018). For the wider study: T cell receptor beta repertoires were profiled in healthy donors and ankylosing spondylitis patients so that disease-linked TCR variants could be found. The full study cohort comprised roughly 24 ankylosing spondylitis patients and 85 to 120 healthy donors. Peripheral blood samples were taken, and synovial fluid was additionally collected from ankylosing spondylitis patients.

What the research found in general, with its limitations: Blood from ankylosing spondylitis patients appeared to be characterized by a TCR beta motif composed of eight highly homologous amino acid variants. Some motif variants had previously been reported in the synovial fluid and blood of reactive arthritis patients, which suggests shared mechanisms of disease initiation. The disease-linked clones were reported to be significantly enriched in matched synovial fluid samples from ankylosing spondylitis patients. A CD8+ phenotype was shown by the disease-linked clones, which were found at relatively low frequencies in peripheral blood.

As concerns this clonotype: This clone's antigen is unknown. No qualities accompany the bases; no much larger clone lies one base away.

Instrument used: Illumina HiSeq 2500. Quantitative 5'-RACE with molecular barcodes was the method used to prepare the TCR beta libraries. The source study handled its data this way. To identify disease-linked TCR variants, a new computational method was used, one built on a probabilistic model of VDJ rearrangement. TCRdb took the public reads, trimmed them with fastp at Q25, ran MiXCR for clone calling and kept in-frame beta chains. Rows with a matching CDR3 protein are joined into one entry that keeps the most common DNA and genes. TCRdb's processing, not the authors', yielded these V and J calls. Recorded for this sample are under 850,000 distinct CDR3 sequences; 15% to 20% of them occurred a single time. The ten largest make up 15% to 20% of the sample. Material for sequencing was blood, either unsorted or a sorted T cell fraction (not recorded which). The TCR comes from a male donor with ankylosing spondylitis.

The DNA reads TGTGCCAGCAGTGGGCCGGTTCACGGCTACCAGGCCCAGCATTTT. It translates to CASSGPVHGYQAQHF. This chain is built from TRBV7-9 and TRBJ1-5; there is no confident call for the D gene. The germline V gene encodes CDR1 SEHNR and CDR2 FQNEAQ (reference sequence). Measured from the cysteine to the phenylalanine, the CDR3 is 15 residues long. Only the CDR3 portion is preserved as DNA: 45 bases, with reading frame beginning at the first base. Trimming removed 6 bases from V and 11 bases from J, leaving 23 bases between the germline ends.